Listed below are T cell receptor beta chains from one sample, sequenced in a study of blood T cell repertoires in COVID-19. Only in-frame clones appear in the TCRdb table, and some are missing; sequencing was by immunoSEQ multiplex PCR. The data show fewer than 200,000 clones, approximately 90% seen once. The source material was peripheral blood. The receptor source for this set is a man aged 50 to 59 who had recovered from COVID-19. Each CDR3 is given with its conserved first and last residue. Each record gives: J gene, V gene, D gene, clone size, CDR3 protein, CDR3 DNA. A D gene is named only where the DNA matches it firmly. Some rows mark clone size as missing; the rest say once, few, many or name a class of expanded clone.

J gene: TRBJ2-6
V gene: TRBV5-1
D gene: .
clone size: .
CDR3 protein: CASSSITSGLGANVLTF
CDR3 DNA: TGCGCCAGCAGCTCCATTACTTCAGGGTTGGGGGCCAACGTCCTGACTTTC

J gene: TRBJ1-3
V gene: TRBV19
D gene: .
clone size: .
CDR3 protein: CASSIGRVASGNTIYF
CDR3 DNA: TGTGCCAGTAGTATAGGGAGGGTGGCCTCTGGAAACACCATATATTTT

J gene: TRBJ1-2
V gene: TRBV6-2/TRBV6-3
D gene: .
clone size: .
CDR3 protein: CASSHRDSKNYGYTF
CDR3 DNA: TGTGCCAGCAGCCACCGCGACAGCAAGAACTATGGCTACACCTTC

J gene: TRBJ1-5
V gene: TRBV6-2/TRBV6-3
D gene: .
clone size: once
CDR3 protein: CASSYGDSHVDQPQHF
CDR3 DNA: TGTGCCAGCAGTTACGGCGACAGCCACGTAGATCAGCCCCAGCATTTT

J gene: TRBJ1-2
V gene: TRBV7-6
D gene: .
clone size: .
CDR3 protein: CASSVAGGDYGYTF
CDR3 DNA: TGTGCCAGCAGCGTAGCAGGAGGGGACTATGGCTACACCTTC

J gene: TRBJ1-4
V gene: TRBV5-1
D gene: .
clone size: .
CDR3 protein: CASSESQGNEKLFF
CDR3 DNA: TGCGCCAGCAGTGAGTCCCAGGGGAATGAAAAACTGTTTTTT

J gene: TRBJ1-1
V gene: TRBV6-5
D gene: TRBD1
clone size: .
CDR3 protein: CASSPGQGRITEAFF
CDR3 DNA: TGTGCCAGCAGCCCGGGACAGGGCAGGATCACTGAAGCTTTCTTT

J gene: TRBJ1-5
V gene: TRBV20-1
D gene: TRBD1
clone size: .
CDR3 protein: CSASGGGAYSNQPQHF
CDR3 DNA: TGCAGTGCTAGTGGAGGGGGCGCATATAGCAATCAGCCCCAGCATTTT

J gene: TRBJ2-2
V gene: TRBV5-1
D gene: .
clone size: .
CDR3 protein: CASRALRQGRTGELFF
CDR3 DNA: TGCGCCAGCAGAGCCCTCAGGCAGGGTAGAACCGGGGAGCTGTTTTTT

J gene: TRBJ2-1
V gene: TRBV7-2
D gene: .
clone size: .
CDR3 protein: CASSSQAGANEQFF
CDR3 DNA: TGTGCCAGCAGCAGCCAGGCCGGCGCCAATGAGCAGTTCTTC

J gene: TRBJ1-2
V gene: TRBV5-1
D gene: .
clone size: .
CDR3 protein: CASSLLSTVTNYGYTF
CDR3 DNA: TGCGCCAGCAGCTTGTTATCGACAGTCACTAACTATGGCTACACCTTC

J gene: TRBJ1-1
V gene: TRBV19
D gene: TRBD1
clone size: once
CDR3 protein: CATRTGGTEAFF
CDR3 DNA: TGTGCCACCAGGACAGGGGGCACTGAAGCTTTCTTT

J gene: TRBJ1-2
V gene: TRBV6-5
D gene: TRBD1
clone size: .
CDR3 protein: CASRDGTGLYGYTF
CDR3 DNA: TGTGCCAGCAGGGACGGGACAGGGCTCTATGGCTACACCTTC

J gene: TRBJ2-7
V gene: TRBV7-8
D gene: TRBD1
clone size: .
CDR3 protein: CASSLAPGTGWYEQYF
CDR3 DNA: TGTGCCAGCAGCTTAGCGCCGGGGACAGGGTGGTACGAGCAGTACTTC

J gene: TRBJ2-2
V gene: TRBV3-1/TRBV3-2
D gene: TRBD2
clone size: once
CDR3 protein: CASSQARLRPTSGSTGELFF
CDR3 DNA: TGTGCCAGCAGCCAAGCCCGCCTTCGACCGACTAGCGGGAGCACCGGGGAGCTGTTTTTT

J gene: TRBJ1-1
V gene: TRBV18
D gene: .
clone size: .
CDR3 protein: CASSITGKTEAFF
CDR3 DNA: TGTGCCAGCTCGATAACGGGGAAAACTGAAGCTTTCTTT

J gene: TRBJ2-7
V gene: TRBV6-2/TRBV6-3
D gene: .
clone size: .
CDR3 protein: CASSSDSYEQYF
CDR3 DNA: TGTGCCAGCAGTTCCGACAGTTACGAGCAGTACTTC

J gene: TRBJ1-2
V gene: TRBV6-5
D gene: TRBD1
clone size: .
CDR3 protein: CASSRTGGASGYTF
CDR3 DNA: TGTGCCAGCAGCCGGACAGGGGGCGCATCTGGCTACACCTTC

J gene: TRBJ2-3
V gene: TRBV9
D gene: .
clone size: .
CDR3 protein: CASSPNLGPDTQYF
CDR3 DNA: TGTGCCAGCAGCCCTAATCTGGGCCCAGATACGCAGTATTTT

J gene: TRBJ1-4
V gene: TRBV30
D gene: TRBD1
clone size: .
CDR3 protein: CAWSDTGEANEKLFF
CDR3 DNA: TGTGCCTGGAGCGATACAGGGGAGGCTAATGAAAAACTGTTTTTT

J gene: TRBJ2-5
V gene: TRBV5-6
D gene: .
clone size: .
CDR3 protein: CASRKAPDQETQYF
CDR3 DNA: TGTGCCAGCCGTAAAGCTCCGGACCAAGAGACCCAGTACTTC

J gene: TRBJ2-4
V gene: TRBV15
D gene: .
clone size: .
CDR3 protein: CATSMDGQEDIQYF
CDR3 DNA: TGTGCCACCTCCATGGACGGTCAGGAGGACATTCAGTACTTC

J gene: TRBJ2-3
V gene: TRBV28
D gene: TRBD2
clone size: .
CDR3 protein: CASSLWGGGAPDTQYF
CDR3 DNA: TGTGCCAGCAGTTTATGGGGCGGGGGGGCTCCAGATACGCAGTATTTT

J gene: TRBJ2-3
V gene: TRBV7-2
D gene: .
clone size: .
CDR3 protein: CASSQLRSEEQYF
CDR3 DNA: TGTGCCAGCAGCCAACTTCGGTCTGAGGAGCAGTATTTT

J gene: TRBJ1-2
V gene: TRBV5-6
D gene: .
clone size: .
CDR3 protein: CASSLGRGYGYTF
CDR3 DNA: TGTGCCAGCAGCTTGGGGAGGGGCTATGGCTACACCTTC

J gene: TRBJ2-7
V gene: TRBV11-2
D gene: TRBD2
clone size: .
CDR3 protein: CASSLEAGPLGEQYF
CDR3 DNA: TGTGCCAGCAGCTTAGAAGCGGGACCCTTGGGAGAGCAGTACTTC

J gene: TRBJ2-5
V gene: TRBV7-7
D gene: TRBD1
clone size: few
CDR3 protein: CASSLAGQGTETQYF
CDR3 DNA: TGTGCCAGCAGCTTAGCTGGACAGGGTACAGAGACCCAGTACTTC

J gene: TRBJ2-7
V gene: TRBV30
D gene: TRBD2
clone size: .
CDR3 protein: CARNAGGPGEQYF
CDR3 DNA: TGTGCCCGAAATGCGGGGGGCCCTGGCGAGCAGTACTTC

J gene: TRBJ2-5
V gene: TRBV30
D gene: .
clone size: .
CDR3 protein: CAWSAGLPQETQYF
CDR3 DNA: TGTGCCTGGAGTGCGGGACTGCCCCAAGAGACCCAGTACTTC

J gene: TRBJ2-7
V gene: TRBV18
D gene: TRBD2
clone size: .
CDR3 protein: CASSPLPLQREGPYEQYF
CDR3 DNA: TGTGCCAGCTCACCACTCCCACTTCAGCGGGAGGGCCCCTACGAGCAGTACTTC

J gene: TRBJ1-5
V gene: TRBV12-3/TRBV12-4
D gene: .
clone size: .
CDR3 protein: CASSLTNQPQHF
CDR3 DNA: TGTGCCAGCAGTTTAACTAATCAGCCCCAGCATTTT

J gene: TRBJ1-1
V gene: TRBV6-2/TRBV6-3
D gene: .
clone size: few
CDR3 protein: CASSYAPGSTEAFF
CDR3 DNA: TGTGCCAGCAGTTACGCGCCCGGTAGCACTGAAGCTTTCTTT

J gene: TRBJ2-7
V gene: TRBV5-1
D gene: TRBD2
clone size: .
CDR3 protein: CASSLAGSGSSYEQYF
CDR3 DNA: TGCGCCAGCAGCTTGGCCGGGAGCGGGAGCTCCTACGAGCAGTACTTC

J gene: TRBJ2-3
V gene: TRBV7-2
D gene: TRBD2
clone size: .
CDR3 protein: CASSLTSGGSSSTDTQYF
CDR3 DNA: TGTGCCAGCAGCTTAACTAGCGGGGGGTCATCTAGCACAGATACGCAGTATTTT

J gene: TRBJ2-3
V gene: TRBV7-9
D gene: TRBD2
clone size: .
CDR3 protein: CASSILAGEGWDTQYF
CDR3 DNA: TGTGCCAGCAGCATTCTAGCGGGAGAGGGTTGGGATACGCAGTATTTT

J gene: TRBJ2-1
V gene: TRBV7-9
D gene: .
clone size: once
CDR3 protein: CASSSSDEQFF
CDR3 DNA: TGTGCCAGCAGCTCGTCGGATGAGCAGTTCTTC

J gene: TRBJ2-7
V gene: TRBV5-4
D gene: .
clone size: .
CDR3 protein: CASSLRGGVGYEQYF
CDR3 DNA: TGTGCCAGCAGCTTACGAGGGGGGGTTGGCTACGAGCAGTACTTC

J gene: TRBJ2-1
V gene: TRBV24-1
D gene: .
clone size: .
CDR3 protein: CATSDWGGAGWEQFF
CDR3 DNA: TGTGCCACCAGTGATTGGGGGGGCGCAGGGTGGGAGCAGTTCTTC

J gene: TRBJ2-7
V gene: TRBV5-6
D gene: TRBD1
clone size: .
CDR3 protein: CASSLVFTGQGSYEQYF
CDR3 DNA: TGTGCCAGCAGCTTGGTGTTCACCGGACAGGGGTCTTACGAGCAGTACTTC

J gene: TRBJ1-1
V gene: TRBV6-1
D gene: .
clone size: few
CDR3 protein: CASSENGGNTEAFF
CDR3 DNA: TGTGCCAGCAGTGAAAACGGGGGGAACACTGAAGCTTTCTTT

J gene: TRBJ1-1
V gene: TRBV27
D gene: .
clone size: once
CDR3 protein: CASSFRQGGFTEAFF
CDR3 DNA: TGTGCCAGCAGTTTTCGGCAGGGTGGGTTCACTGAAGCTTTCTTT

J gene: TRBJ2-2
V gene: TRBV25-1
D gene: TRBD1
clone size: .
CDR3 protein: CASRRQGTGELFF
CDR3 DNA: TGTGCCAGCAGAAGACAGGGGACCGGGGAGCTGTTTTTT

J gene: TRBJ2-5
V gene: TRBV5-1
D gene: TRBD2
clone size: .
CDR3 protein: CASSFSLAGGETQYF
CDR3 DNA: TGCGCCAGCAGCTTCTCGCTAGCGGGAGGAGAGACCCAGTACTTC

J gene: TRBJ2-5
V gene: TRBV4-3
D gene: TRBD2
clone size: .
CDR3 protein: CASSQDASGRGETQYF
CDR3 DNA: TGCGCCAGCAGCCAAGATGCTAGCGGGAGAGGAGAGACCCAGTACTTC

J gene: TRBJ2-5
V gene: TRBV5-1
D gene: TRBD1
clone size: once
CDR3 protein: CASSSGGQGETQYF
CDR3 DNA: TGCGCCAGCAGCTCGGGGGGACAGGGAGAGACCCAGTACTTC

J gene: TRBJ2-7
V gene: TRBV7-9
D gene: .
clone size: .
CDR3 protein: CASSLDTYEQYF
CDR3 DNA: TGTGCCAGCAGCTTAGATACCTACGAGCAGTACTTC

J gene: TRBJ1-1
V gene: TRBV4-1
D gene: .
clone size: .
CDR3 protein: CASSSDRFTEAFF
CDR3 DNA: TGCGCCAGCAGCTCGGACAGATTCACTGAAGCTTTCTTT

J gene: TRBJ1-3
V gene: TRBV18
D gene: TRBD1
clone size: .
CDR3 protein: CASSYDRAAGNTIYF
CDR3 DNA: TGTGCCAGCTCATACGACAGGGCGGCTGGAAACACCATATATTTT

J gene: TRBJ2-1
V gene: TRBV5-1
D gene: TRBD2
clone size: .
CDR3 protein: CASSSGSGNYNEQFF
CDR3 DNA: TGCGCCAGCAGCTCCGGGAGCGGGAACTACAATGAGCAGTTCTTC

J gene: TRBJ1-5
V gene: TRBV30
D gene: TRBD1
clone size: once
CDR3 protein: CAWSSGTGNQPQHF
CDR3 DNA: TGTGCCTGGAGTTCCGGGACAGGCAATCAGCCCCAGCATTTT

J gene: TRBJ2-1
V gene: TRBV5-1
D gene: TRBD1
clone size: .
CDR3 protein: CASTRDRAGYNEQFF
CDR3 DNA: TGCGCCAGCACGAGGGACAGGGCGGGCTACAATGAGCAGTTCTTC

J gene: TRBJ2-7
V gene: TRBV12-2
D gene: .
clone size: .
CDR3 protein: CASRLGLNGTGNSYEQYF
CDR3 DNA: TGTGCAAGTCGCTTAGGCCTAAACGGGACAGGAAACTCCTACGAGCAGTACTTC

J gene: TRBJ1-1
V gene: TRBV9
D gene: TRBD1
clone size: .
CDR3 protein: CASSSRDRGQTEAFF
CDR3 DNA: TGTGCCAGCAGCTCCCGGGACAGGGGACAGACTGAAGCTTTCTTT